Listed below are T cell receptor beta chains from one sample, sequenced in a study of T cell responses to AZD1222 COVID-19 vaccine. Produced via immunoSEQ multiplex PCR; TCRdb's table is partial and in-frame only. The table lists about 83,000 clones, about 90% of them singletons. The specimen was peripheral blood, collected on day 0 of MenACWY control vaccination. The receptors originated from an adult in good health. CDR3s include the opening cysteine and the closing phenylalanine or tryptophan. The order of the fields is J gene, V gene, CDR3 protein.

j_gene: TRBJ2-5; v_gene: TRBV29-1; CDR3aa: CSVVLGSAETQYF
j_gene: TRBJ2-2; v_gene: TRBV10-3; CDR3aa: CAISEGGTGELFF
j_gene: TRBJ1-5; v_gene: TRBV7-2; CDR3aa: CASSLVAGGNQPQHF
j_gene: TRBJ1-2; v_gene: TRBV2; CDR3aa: CASSARGSDGYTF
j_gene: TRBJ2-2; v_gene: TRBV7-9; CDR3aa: CASSSKTGGFSGELFF
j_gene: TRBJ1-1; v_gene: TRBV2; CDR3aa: CASTTEDPGAFF
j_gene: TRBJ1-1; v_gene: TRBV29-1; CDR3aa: CSVERGREEAFF
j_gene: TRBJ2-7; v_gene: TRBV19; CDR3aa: CASSPNRGSSYEQYF
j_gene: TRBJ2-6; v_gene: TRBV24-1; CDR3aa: CATSNGGSGANVLTF
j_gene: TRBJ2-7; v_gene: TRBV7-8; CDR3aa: CASSSGMIYEQYF
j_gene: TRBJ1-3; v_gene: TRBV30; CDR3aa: CACPGRGRGNTIYF
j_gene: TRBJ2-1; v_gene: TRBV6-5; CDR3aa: CASSSGQFNEQFF
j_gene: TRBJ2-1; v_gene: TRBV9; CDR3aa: CASSVGYSLYNEQFF
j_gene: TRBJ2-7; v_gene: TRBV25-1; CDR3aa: CASSVGLAPSEQYF
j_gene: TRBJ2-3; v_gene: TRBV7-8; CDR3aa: CASSLTTSGRRHTQYF
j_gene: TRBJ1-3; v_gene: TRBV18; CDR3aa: CASSPWTAGNTIYF
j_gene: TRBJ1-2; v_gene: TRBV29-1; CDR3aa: CSVRTGDYGYTF
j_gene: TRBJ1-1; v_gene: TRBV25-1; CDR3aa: CASRETGKDTEAFF
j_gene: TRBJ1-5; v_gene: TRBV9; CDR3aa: CASGGTENQPQHF
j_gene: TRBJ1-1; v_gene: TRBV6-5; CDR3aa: CASSRAWTGNTEAFF
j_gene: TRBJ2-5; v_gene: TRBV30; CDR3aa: CAWGLAVQETQYF
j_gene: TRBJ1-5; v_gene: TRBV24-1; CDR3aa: CATSLDSSNQPQHF
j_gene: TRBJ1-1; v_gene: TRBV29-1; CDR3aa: CSVVGVLNTEAFF
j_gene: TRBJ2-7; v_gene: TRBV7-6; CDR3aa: CASSPQKGSYEQYF
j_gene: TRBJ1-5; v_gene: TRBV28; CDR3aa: CASTPQPLNQPQHF
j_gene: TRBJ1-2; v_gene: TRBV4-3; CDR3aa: CASSPRVANYGYTF
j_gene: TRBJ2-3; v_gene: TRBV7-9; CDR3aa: CASSLVGGSETDTQYF
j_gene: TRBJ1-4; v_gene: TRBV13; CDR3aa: CASSLRGAGEKLFF
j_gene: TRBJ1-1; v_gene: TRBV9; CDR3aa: CASSVAGAEAFF
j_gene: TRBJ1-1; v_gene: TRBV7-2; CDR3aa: CASSRPGPTNTEAFF
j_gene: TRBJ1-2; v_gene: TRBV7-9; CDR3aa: CASSLVYQGYGYTF
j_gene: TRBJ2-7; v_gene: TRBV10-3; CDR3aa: CAISESAAYEQYF
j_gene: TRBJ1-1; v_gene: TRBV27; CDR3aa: CASSLSRGMGWEAFF
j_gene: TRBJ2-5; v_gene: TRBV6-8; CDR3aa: CASTPGEQETQYF
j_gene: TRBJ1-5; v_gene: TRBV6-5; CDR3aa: CASSYSLTHNQPQHF
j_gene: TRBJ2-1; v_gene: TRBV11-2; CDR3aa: CASSSEWTTNNEQFF
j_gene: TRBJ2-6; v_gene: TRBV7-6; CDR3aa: CASSLGSGGDSSGANVLTF
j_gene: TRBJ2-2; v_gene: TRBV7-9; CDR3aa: CASRSEGSTGELFF
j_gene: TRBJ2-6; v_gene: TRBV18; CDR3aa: CASSWLSDAGANVLTF